Each of the 28 T cell receptor beta chains below was sequenced from the same sample in a study of blood T cell repertoires in COVID-19. The data were produced by immunoSEQ multiplex PCR, yet TCRdb's version contains in-frame clones alone and is incomplete. The repertoire holds roughly 190,000 clones, with 81% as singletons. The material sequenced was peripheral blood. The receptors were gathered from a woman aged 40 to 55 with COVID-19, enrolled during active disease.

The gene calls are TRBV5-8 and TRBJ1-4; the D gene is possibly TRBD1 (6 bases). The V and J ends lost 3 bases and 9 bases respectively, with 21 bases between them. The CDR3 sequence is 16 residues long. Looked up from germline, CDR1 is SGHTS and CDR2 is YDEGEE. The CDR3 sequence: CASSYRPGAADQKLFF. The CDR3 DNA reads TGTGCCAGCAGCTACCGCCCAGGGGCCGCAGACCAAAAACTGTTTTTT.

The chain carries TRBV7-9 and TRBJ2-7; 8 bases map to TRBD1. V gave up 5 bases and J gave up 6 bases; unmatched junction bases: 9. CDR3 size: 14 residues. The germline CDR1 and CDR2 sequences are SEHNR and FQNEAQ (reference sequence). CDR3: CASSPRDRLREQYV. The CDR3 coding sequence is TGTGCCAGCAGCCCAAGGGACAGGTTACGCGAGCAGTACGTC.

This clone has a handful of counts. J is TRBJ1-5 and V is TRBV30, with TRBD1 identical over 7 bases. The V gene's germline CDR1 is GTSNPN and CDR2 SVGIG (reference sequence). The CDR3 length is 13 residues. Unmatched junction bases numbered 1, after V lost 3 bases and J lost 2 bases. CDR3 amino acids: CAWSGTGNQPQHF. CDR3 coding DNA: TGTGCCTGGAGCGGGACAGGCAATCAGCCCCAGCATTTT.

This clone was picked up one time. The chain uses TRBV7-9 and TRBJ1-1; TRBD1 matches 7 bases. This CDR3 contains 13 residues. The trim removed 4 bases at V and 11 bases at J, leaving 10 bases unmatched. Germline V gives CDR1 SEHNR, CDR2 FQNEAQ (reference sequence). The CDR3 DNA reads as TGTGCCAGCAGCTCGCTCGGACAGGCGGCGGCTTTCTTT. Translating gives CASSSLGQAAAFF.

The chain joins TRBV6-1 to TRBJ2-7, with D unclear. Trimming removed 0 bases at V and 4 bases at J, with 13 bases between. The CDR3 length is 15 residues. Per germline, CDR1 MNHNS and CDR2 SASEGT. The CDR3 region has the DNA TGTGCCAGCAGTGAAGCGCCTGGAGTATCATACGAGCAGTACGTC. Protein sequence: CASSEAPGVSYEQYV.

About this clone itself: A read error is likely, as this CDR3 ends without the conserved phenylalanine or tryptophan. The chain is built from TRBV12-3 or TRBV12-4 and TRBJ2-7, with D perhaps TRBD1 (6 bases). The CDR3 length is 13 residues. V lost 2 bases, J lost 2 bases, and 7 bases lay in between. CDR3 in DNA: TGTGCCAGCAGTTTATCAGGGGCCTACGAGCAGTACATC. Translating it yields CASSLSGAYEQYI.

This chain links TRBV12-3 or TRBV12-4 with TRBJ2-5; no clear D gene. Trimming cost V 1 base and J 4 bases, with 7 bases left between them. The CDR3 extends over 13 amino acids. The CDR3 sequence is CASSLVQPETQYF. CDR3 bases: TGTGCCAGCAGTTTAGTACAGCCAGAGACCCAGTACTTC.

For the CDR3, the DNA is TGCAGCGTGCACCGACAGGAGAACACCGGGGAGCTGTTTTTT. Its translation: CSVHRQENTGELFF. V and J are TRBV29-1 and TRBJ2-2; a weak D match, TRBD1 (6 bases). Germline V CDR1 and CDR2: SQVTM, ANQGSEA. Trimming shortened V by 6 bases and J by 1 base, and 12 bases separated the two germline ends. The CDR3 sequence is 14 residues long.

The V call is TRBV5-5, the J call TRBJ1-1, with a tentative D call TRBD1 (6 bases). Germline V gene sequence: CDR1 SGHKS, CDR2 YYEKEE (reference sequence). Trimming took off 1 base at V and 2 bases at J, with 9 bases between the two ends. The length of the CDR3 is 14 residues. CDR3 sequence reads: CASSLTGFNTEAFF. CDR3 DNA: TGTGCCAGCAGCTTGACAGGGTTTAACACTGAAGCTTTCTTT.

The CDR3 loop is CASSPRPGQATDTQYF. For the CDR3, the DNA is TGTGCCAGCAGCCCCAGACCGGGACAGGCCACAGATACGCAGTATTTT. The gene calls are TRBV5-4 and TRBJ2-3; TRBD1 aligns across 8 bases. V shed 4 bases, J shed 2 bases, and the junction held 9 bases outside the gene matches. Per germline, CDR1 SGHNT and CDR2 YYREEE (reference sequence). CDR3 length: 16 amino acids.

V gene TRBV30 combines with J gene TRBJ1-2; no definite D call. CDR1 is GTSNPN and CDR2 is SVGIG in the germline V gene (reference sequence). The CDR3 covers 12 residues. Between the trimmed V and J ends, which lost 4 bases and 4 bases, there was a span of 10 bases. The CDR3 reads CAWTPTSYGYTF. CDR3 nucleotides: TGTGCCTGGACCCCCACCAGCTATGGCTACACCTTC.

This chain links TRBV5-1 with TRBJ1-6; possible D gene TRBD1, 5 bases. The CDR3 totals 14 residues. V was shortened by 6 bases and J by 6 bases, with 13 bases between the two germline ends. Per the germline V gene, CDR1 is SGHRS and CDR2 is YFSETQ. In nucleotides, the CDR3 is TGCGCCAGCAATACAGGACACATTAATTCACCCCTCCACTTT. Its translation is CASNTGHINSPLHF.

This clone was recorded a few times. The gene calls are TRBV2 and TRBJ2-7; D is undetermined. This CDR3 region has 12 residues. Germline assignment: CDR1 SNHLY and CDR2 FYNNEI. Trimming took off 7 bases at V and 8 bases at J, with 15 bases between the two ends. This CDR3 reads CASNSRISKQYV. In DNA form, the CDR3 reads TGTGCCAGCAATTCGAGGATTTCGAAGCAGTACGTC.

This clone occurred many times. The chain links TRBV7-2 to TRBJ1-2; tentative D call: TRBD1 (5 bases). CDR1 is SGHTA, CDR2 FQGNSA, per germline. CDR3 length: 14 residues. Trimming shortened V by 6 bases and J by 6 bases, and 17 bases separated the two germline ends. The CDR3 DNA reads TGTGCCAGCAGTCACCTCCCAGGGTCCAATGGCTACACCTTC. This encodes CASSHLPGSNGYTF.

The rearrangement links TRBV18 to TRBJ1-5, with D perhaps TRBD1 (6 bases). Germline CDR1 KGHSH, CDR2 LQKENI. The CDR3 consists of 16 residues. Between the trimmed V and J ends, which lost 2 bases and 4 bases, there was a span of 15 bases. The CDR3 DNA is TGTGCCAGCTCACCATCCCAACAGGGAGGGAATCAGCCCCAGCATTTT. This encodes CASSPSQQGGNQPQHF.

This sequence joins TRBV7-9 and TRBJ2-3, with 10 bases that match TRBD1. The germline gives CDR1 SEHNR, CDR2 FQNEAQ (reference sequence). After removal of 6 bases from V and 4 bases from J, the junction contained 4 bases not matched to a gene. The CDR3 runs to 14 residues. The CDR3 DNA is TGTGCCAGCAGGAAGACAGGGGGCGCAGATACGCAGTATTTT. Translating it yields CASRKTGGADTQYF.

The chain carries TRBV5-6 and TRBJ2-3; 12 bases fit TRBD2. CDR1 and CDR2 (germline): SGHDT, YYEEEE. The CDR3 extends over 18 amino acids. The junction had 9 bases not matched to a gene; V was cut back by 4 bases and J by 0 bases. The CDR3 sequence is CASSRRASGGGSTDTQYF. CDR3 DNA sequence: TGTGCCAGCAGCCGGCGGGCTAGCGGGGGGGGAAGCACAGATACGCAGTATTTT.

The genes are TRBV27 and TRBJ1-5, with 9 bases lining up with TRBD1. J gave up 7 bases and V 6 bases, and 10 bases lay outside the gene matches. The CDR3 totals 15 residues. Germline assignment: CDR1 MNHEY and CDR2 SMNVEV (reference sequence). For the CDR3, the DNA is TGTGCCAGCAGCCCGGAGGGACAGGGCCGGCAGCCCCAGCATTTT. This encodes CASSPEGQGRQPQHF.

This clone has a handful of counts. V is TRBV9 and J is TRBJ2-1; possibly TRBD1 for D (6 bases). The germline V and J ends were trimmed by 4 bases and 2 bases, with 16 bases remaining between them. Germline V lookup: CDR1 SGDLS, CDR2 YYNGEE. This CDR3 is 16 amino acids long. This CDR3 is CASSSHTGRTYNEQFF. The CDR3 nucleotides are TGTGCCAGCAGCTCCCATACAGGGCGCACCTACAATGAGCAGTTCTTC.

The chain has TRBV7-9 and TRBJ2-1, with D possibly matching TRBD2 (7 bases). V was trimmed by 2 bases and J by 9 bases, leaving 11 bases between them. The CDR3 sequence is 13 residues long. Germline V gene data show CDR1 as SEHNR and CDR2 as FQNEAQ (reference sequence). DNA of the CDR3: TGTGCCAGCAGCTTACTGCGGGGGCGTGAGCAGTTCTTC. The encoded protein is CASSLLRGREQFF.

The chain joins TRBV7-3 to TRBJ2-5, with TRBD2 identical over 7 bases. The germline gives CDR1 SGHTA, CDR2 FQGTGA. The ends lost 2 bases at V and 2 bases at J; junction bases unmatched: 5. The CDR3 is 15 residues long. The CDR3 region is CASSLLAGPQETQYF. CDR3 nucleotides: TGTGCCAGCAGCTTATTAGCGGGCCCACAAGAGACCCAGTACTTC.

J is TRBJ2-1 and V is TRBV10-3, with D possibly matching TRBD2 (6 bases). V lost 0 bases to trimming and J lost 3 bases, with 9 bases between them. CDR3 length equals 15 residues. Germline CDR1 ENHRY, CDR2 SYGVKD. The DNA for the CDR3 is TGTGCCATCAGTGAGTCCGGGACTTACTACAATGAGCAGTTCTTC. Its protein is CAISESGTYYNEQFF.

The rearrangement uses TRBV7-9 and TRBJ2-1; D is ambiguous. The ends were cut back, 5 bases at V and 2 bases at J, with 19 bases in the middle. The germline CDR1 and CDR2 sequences are SEHNR and FQNEAQ (reference sequence). The CDR3 has 17 amino acids. The CDR3 here is CASSPPLRFSPYNEQFF. CDR3 sequence (DNA): TGTGCCAGCAGCCCACCTCTCCGGTTCTCTCCCTACAATGAGCAGTTCTTC.

The chain employs TRBV6-5 and TRBJ1-4; D call uncertain. CDR1 and CDR2 (germline): MNHEY, SVGAGI. The CDR3 consists of 15 residues. Trimming removed 2 bases at V and 0 bases at J, with 7 bases between. The CDR3 sequence: CASSYGQATNEKLFF. In DNA, the CDR3 is TGTGCCAGCAGTTACGGGCAGGCAACTAATGAAAAACTGTTTTTT.

The rearrangement uses TRBV5-1 and TRBJ2-5; D call uncertain. Germline V CDR1 and CDR2: SGHRS, YFSETQ. V lost 1 base, J lost 2 bases, and 6 bases lay in between. This CDR3 contains 13 residues. DNA of the CDR3: TGCGCCAGCAGCTTGTATATGCAAGAGACCCAGTACTTC. This translates into CASSLYMQETQYF.

This chain connects TRBV30 to TRBJ1-4; D not resolved. From germline, CDR1 is GTSNPN and CDR2 SVGIG (reference sequence). This CDR3 region has 12 residues. V was clipped by 1 base and J by 8 bases, with 8 bases between them. DNA of the CDR3: TGTGCCTGGAGTGGAGGGAGGGAAAAACTGTTTTTT. Protein sequence: CAWSGGREKLFF.

CDR3: CASTPGGTGELFF. The DNA for the CDR3 is TGTGCCAGCACCCCAGGGGGTACCGGGGAGCTGTTTTTT. The rearrangement links TRBV6-5 to TRBJ2-2; 7 bases line up with TRBD1. The germline gives CDR1 MNHEY, CDR2 SVGAGI. CDR3 size: 13 residues. V dropped 7 bases and J dropped 5; count of bases not matched to a gene: 4.

J is TRBJ2-2 and V is TRBV27; 7 bases match TRBD2. The ends lost 3 bases at V and 4 bases at J; junction bases unmatched: 11. CDR3 length: 17 amino acids. CDR1 is MNHEY and CDR2 is SMNVEV in the germline V gene (reference sequence). The CDR3 region is CASSFLAAAGGTGELFF. CDR3 DNA: TGTGCCAGCAGTTTCCTAGCGGCGGCGGGTGGCACCGGGGAGCTGTTTTTT.